Listed below are T cell receptor beta chains from one sample, sequenced in a study of cytomegalovirus exposure and HLA in healthy donors. The method was immunoSEQ multiplex PCR; TCRdb's version includes in-frame clones alone and lacks a portion of them. The table includes about 170,000 clones, 62% detected once. The specimen was PBMCs. The receptor set was obtained from a man aged 35 to 55 in good health and CMV-seronegative. CDR3s include the opening cysteine and the closing phenylalanine or tryptophan. D genes are given only for firm matches. Expanded clones are given a class, and other clones once, few, many or no size at all.

d_call	j_call	clone_size	v_call	cdr3_aa	cdr3_nt
TRBD1	TRBJ2-2	.	TRBV12-5	CASGTLGQENTGELFF	TGTGCTAGTGGTACCTTGGGACAGGAGAACACCGGGGAGCTGTTTTTT
.	TRBJ1-1	few	TRBV14	CASSQLEYLDEAFF	TGTGCCAGCAGCCAGCTGGAGTATCTTGATGAAGCTTTCTTT
TRBD1	TRBJ2-1	.	TRBV19	CASSKLDRGANEQFF	TGTGCCAGTAGTAAACTGGACAGGGGGGCCAATGAGCAGTTCTTC
TRBD2	TRBJ2-1	.	TRBV5-6	CASSLAAGHSYNEQFF	TGTGCCAGCAGCCTGGCAGCGGGGCACTCCTACAATGAGCAGTTCTTC
TRBD1	TRBJ2-7	.	TRBV7-9	CASSSRDRAPYEQYF	TGTGCCAGCAGCTCCCGGGACAGGGCCCCCTACGAGCAGTACTTC
.	TRBJ2-1	.	TRBV7-3	CASSFSGTQFNEQFF	TGTGCCAGCAGCTTCTCCGGGACTCAATTCAATGAGCAGTTCTTC
TRBD2	TRBJ2-7	.	TRBV10-3	CAILTGGPNYEQYF	TGTGCCATCCTTACGGGGGGGCCCAACTACGAGCAGTACTTC
TRBD1	TRBJ1-2	.	TRBV5-4	CASSPARDRGRGEAGYTF	TGTGCCAGCAGCCCCGCCCGGGACAGGGGCCGAGGCGAGGCTGGCTACACCTTC
TRBD1	TRBJ2-3	few	TRBV6-4	CASSDFPGQGPDTQYF	TGTGCCAGCAGTGACTTTCCGGGACAGGGGCCAGATACGCAGTATTTT
.	TRBJ1-4	.	TRBV4-1	CASSQDPASGEKLFF	TGCGCCAGCAGCCAAGATCCGGCGTCGGGTGAAAAACTGTTTTTT
TRBD1	TRBJ1-6	.	TRBV28	CASSLDRGRGSPLHF	TGTGCCAGCAGTTTGGACAGGGGGCGAGGATCACCCCTCCACTTT
.	TRBJ1-4	.	TRBV18	CASSPGPGTRGEKLFF	TGTGCCAGCTCACCAGGGCCCGGGACCAGGGGTGAAAAACTGTTTTTT
.	TRBJ2-5	few	TRBV7-9	CASSTKRRFGETQYF	TGTGCCAGCAGCACCAAGAGGCGTTTTGGGGAGACCCAGTACTTC
TRBD2	TRBJ2-3	.	TRBV27	CASSVAGTSGSDTQYF	TGTGCCAGCAGTGTCGCCGGGACTAGCGGCTCAGATACGCAGTATTTT
TRBD2	TRBJ2-7	.	TRBV19	CASSSQGSGGYEQYF	TGTGCCAGTAGTTCCCAGGGCAGCGGGGGCTACGAGCAGTACTTC
.	TRBJ2-2	.	TRBV30	CAWRTGGELFF	TGTGCCTGGAGGACGGGCGGGGAGCTGTTTTTT
TRBD2	TRBJ2-7	.	TRBV27	CASSIAGAVYEQYF	TGTGCCAGTTCAATAGCGGGAGCAGTATACGAGCAGTACTTC
TRBD2	TRBJ2-3	.	TRBV7-2	CASSLVGTSGGTDTQYF	TGTGCCAGCAGCTTAGTGGGGACTAGCGGGGGCACAGATACGCAGTATTTT
TRBD1	TRBJ2-5	few	TRBV7-9	CASSPGTVQETQYF	TGTGCCAGCTCCCCCGGGACAGTACAAGAGACCCAGTACTTC
TRBD2	TRBJ2-3	.	TRBV6-5	CASTGGRREDTQYF	TGTGCCAGCACAGGCGGGAGGAGGGAGGATACGCAGTATTTT
.	TRBJ2-7	few	TRBV27	CASRSPGSSYEQYF	TGTGCCAGCAGATCCCCGGGGAGCTCCTACGAGCAGTACTTC
TRBD1	TRBJ1-4	few	TRBV28	CASSPPGDRAEKLFF	TGTGCCAGCAGTCCCCCGGGGGACAGGGCTGAAAAACTGTTTTTT
.	TRBJ2-7	.	TRBV28	CASSLSGGLSYEQYF	TGTGCCAGCAGTTTATCGGGGGGCCTCTCCTACGAGCAGTACTTC
TRBD1	TRBJ1-3	.	TRBV28	CASSDRGLGNTIYF	TGTGCCAGCAGCGACAGGGGGCTTGGAAACACCATATATTTT
TRBD1	TRBJ2-7	few	TRBV28	CASSYRTGAYEQYF	TGTGCCAGCAGTTATAGGACAGGGGCCTACGAGCAGTACTTC
.	TRBJ2-5	.	TRBV7-2	CASSPERIWSQETQYF	TGTGCCAGCAGCCCGGAGAGGATTTGGTCACAAGAGACCCAGTACTTC
TRBD1	TRBJ1-5	.	TRBV2	CASTPGQGANQPQHF	TGTGCCAGCACCCCGGGACAGGGGGCCAATCAGCCCCAGCATTTT
.	TRBJ1-2	.	TRBV6-1	CASSVQRQSNYGYTF	TGTGCCAGCAGTGTACAGAGACAGTCTAACTATGGCTACACCTTC
.	TRBJ2-7	few	TRBV10-2	CASSSQGTGEQYF	TGCGCCAGCAGTTCACAGGGTACCGGCGAGCAGTACTTC
.	TRBJ1-1	.	TRBV7-3	CASSLRPETGAFF	TGTGCCAGCAGCTTAAGGCCGGAAACGGGGGCTTTCTTT
.	TRBJ1-2	.	TRBV28	CASSFGGGNYGYTF	TGTGCCAGCAGTTTTGGGGGAGGGAACTATGGCTACACCTTC
TRBD1	TRBJ1-2	.	TRBV5-1	CASSPGQVGRGYTF	TGCGCCAGCAGCCCGGGACAGGTTGGCCGAGGCTACACCTTC
.	TRBJ1-4	.	TRBV28	CASSSRSTNEKLFF	TGTGCCAGCAGTTCTCGGTCAACTAATGAAAAACTGTTTTTT
.	TRBJ2-7	.	TRBV7-9	CSSSLAPGTGTVYYEQYF	TGTTCCAGCAGTCTAGCCCCTGGAACAGGGACCGTTTACTACGAGCAGTACTTC
.	TRBJ2-1	once	TRBV27	CASSFTVGSSYNEQFF	TGTGCCAGCAGTTTTACGGTGGGGAGCTCCTACAATGAGCAGTTCTTC
.	TRBJ1-2	.	TRBV6-5	CASSPGGSDGYTF	TGTGCCAGCAGTCCGGGGGGAAGTGATGGCTACACCTTC
TRBD1	TRBJ2-7	.	TRBV6-5	CASSPRTGTYEQYF	TGTGCCAGCAGTCCAAGGACAGGAACCTACGAGCAGTACTTC
.	TRBJ1-6	.	TRBV28	CASSNTGKPLHF	TGTGCCAGCAGTAACACAGGGAAACCCCTCCACTTT
.	TRBJ2-7	.	TRBV5-4	CASSFWGPGSNEQYF	TGTGCCAGCAGCTTTTGGGGGCCAGGGTCCAACGAGCAGTACTTC
.	TRBJ1-4	.	TRBV5-4	CASSPKGGDEKLFF	TGTGCCAGCAGCCCCAAGGGGGGGGATGAAAAACTGTTTTTT
.	TRBJ2-4	.	TRBV19	CASSIDREWGNIQYF	TGTGCCAGTAGTATAGATCGGGAGTGGGGAAACATTCAGTACTTC
TRBD2	TRBJ2-5	.	TRBV9	CASSGRIAGGETQYF	TGTGCCAGCAGCGGACGAATAGCGGGAGGAGAGACCCAGTACTTC
.	TRBJ2-2	few	TRBV27	CASSSPGARDTGELFF	TGTGCCAGCAGTTCCCCAGGGGCTCGGGACACCGGGGAGCTGTTTTTT
.	TRBJ1-5	.	TRBV7-2	CASSSTGGMGQPQHF	TGTGCCAGCAGCTCAACGGGGGGCATGGGTCAGCCCCAGCATTTT